One and the same sample provided the 25 T cell receptor beta chains below, sequenced in a study of early T cells in non-severe SARS-CoV-2 infection. One entry per CDR3 protein results from TCRdb running MiXCR on the 5' RACE reads. Altogether tens of thousands of distinct CDR3 sequences are present, over 7% being singletons, with the ten largest covering roughly 20%. The sequencing input was whole blood. The receptors stem from an adult who was a healthcare worker with PCR-confirmed SARS-CoV-2 infection or an uninfected control (not recorded which).

This clonotype was counted at least ten times. This chain links TRBV6-1 with TRBJ2-1; D gene uncertain. Trimming left V 10 bases short and J 4 bases short, with 14 bases between. Germline V gene sequence: CDR1 MNHNS, CDR2 SASEGT. CDR3 length: 13 residues. CDR3 region: CATGPEWYNEQFF. In DNA form, the CDR3 reads TGTGCCACGGGCCCGGAGTGGTACAATGAGCAGTTCTTC.

This clonotype was seen repeatedly, ten times or more. The chain joins TRBV20-1 to TRBJ1-2, with D maybe TRBD1 (5 bases). Trimming shortened V by 0 bases and J by 2 bases, and 7 bases separated the two germline ends. CDR1 and CDR2 (germline): DFQATT, SNEGSKA (reference sequence). The CDR3 spans 13 residues. The CDR3, as DNA: TGCAGTGCTAGAGATGGGACGAACTATGGCTACACCTTC. As protein: CSARDGTNYGYTF.

This clonotype was found many times. Compared with germline, one end of the junction differs, possibly owing to a read error. The CDR3 loop reads CSVADSRVRF. CDR3 in DNA: TGCAGCGTAGCTGACAGCCGGGTGAGGTTC. This rearrangement joins TRBV29-1 to TRBJ2-1, with a weak D call TRBD1 (5 bases). The CDR3 covers 10 residues. The germline V gene has CDR1 SQVTM and CDR2 ANQGSEA.

The chain is built from TRBV12-5 and TRBJ2-1; perhaps D is TRBD1 or TRBD2 (5 bases each). The CDR3 is 16 amino acids. Germline CDR1 is LGHNT and CDR2 is FRNRAP. Trimming stripped 2 bases from V and 6 bases from J, with 17 bases between. CDR3 nucleotides: TGTGCTAGTGGTTTGACCGACAGACCGGGACCCAATGAGCAGTTCTTC. Amino acid sequence: CASGLTDRPGPNEQFF.

CDR3 amino acids: CASGLLYEQYF. In nucleotides, the CDR3 is TGTGCCAGCGGACTGCTCTACGAGCAGTACTTC. This chain links TRBV2 with TRBJ2-7, with a tentative D call TRBD2 (5 bases). The germline gives CDR1 SNHLY, CDR2 FYNNEI. Trimming took off 8 bases at V and 3 bases at J, with 8 bases between the two ends. The CDR3 has 11 residues. The variable domain in full, completed from reference TRBV2 and TRBJ2-7, reads EPEVTQTPSHQVTQMGQEVILRCVPISNHLYFYWYRQILGQKVEFLVSFYNNEISEKSEIFDDQFSVERPDGSNFTLKIRSTKLEDSAMYFCASGLLYEQYFGPGTRLTVT.

The chain combines TRBV5-5 with TRBJ2-7, with D tentatively TRBD1 or TRBD2 (5 bases each). V was shortened by 3 bases and J by 3 bases, with 13 bases between the two germline ends. The CDR3 is 14 amino acids. Looked up from germline, CDR1 is SGHKS and CDR2 is YYEKEE (reference sequence). For the CDR3, the DNA is TGTGCCAGCAGCTCGGGACCGATCAGCTACGAGCAGTACTTC. As protein: CASSSGPISYEQYF.

This clonotype was detected only a few times. This sequence joins TRBV6-6 and TRBJ2-3; possible D gene TRBD1, 6 bases. Germline-derived CDR1 and CDR2 are MNHNY and SVGAGI (reference sequence). V lost 7 bases to trimming and J lost 2 bases, with 13 bases between them. The length of the CDR3 is 14 residues. CDR3 region: CASNNGGNTDTQYF. Here the CDR3 DNA reads TGTGCCAGCAATAATGGGGGCAACACAGATACGCAGTATTTT.

This clonotype was recorded a few times. This chain uses TRBV29-1 with TRBJ2-5; D unclear. V shed 7 bases and J shed 4 bases, with 13 bases lying between them. The CDR3 contains 12 residues. From germline, CDR1 is SQVTM and CDR2 ANQGSEA. CDR3 residues: CSGRPAGETQYF. CDR3 in DNA: TGCAGCGGCCGCCCTGCAGGAGAGACCCAGTACTTC.

Comment on this clonotype: Relative to the germline gene, one junction end is altered; a read error may explain this. The gene calls are TRBV4-1 and TRBJ1-4; D gene uncertain. This CDR3 spans 16 amino acids. The germline V gene has CDR1 MGHRA and CDR2 YSYEKL. The CDR3 reads CASSHITGLANENLFF. CDR3 coding DNA: TGCGCCAGCAGCCACATCACCGGATTAGCTAATGAAAACCTGTTTTTT.

The J gene is TRBJ1-3, the V gene TRBV12-3 or TRBV12-4, with 7 bases lining up with TRBD1. This CDR3 comprises 16 residues. V lost 6 bases, J lost 0 bases, and 8 bases stayed unmatched. This CDR3 reads CASSFPTGSSGNTIYF. Written as DNA, the CDR3 is TGTGCCAGCAGCTTTCCGACAGGGAGCTCTGGAAACACCATATATTTT.

Ten or more counts support this clonotype. The V call is TRBV5-1, the J call TRBJ1-1; D is uncertain. Between the trimmed V and J ends, which lost 0 bases and 4 bases, there was a span of 10 bases. The CDR3 has 14 amino acids. The germline V gene has CDR1 SGHRS and CDR2 YFSETQ. DNA for the CDR3: TGCGCCAGCAGCTTGGGGAACTTGGGCACTGAAGCTTTCTTT. Amino acids: CASSLGNLGTEAFF.

The chain recombines TRBV19 with TRBJ2-1; 7 bases map to TRBD2. CDR3 length equals 14 residues. Per germline, CDR1 LNHDA and CDR2 SQIVND (reference sequence). V dropped 7 bases and J dropped 8; count of bases not matched to a gene: 11. The CDR3: CASKRDGALDEQFF. CDR3 bases: TGTGCCAGTAAGCGGGACGGAGCTTTGGATGAGCAGTTCTTC.

This clonotype was recorded many times. The chain couples TRBV27 to TRBJ1-6; 7 nucleotides line up with TRBD1. V was pared by 5 bases and J by 5 bases, with 9 bases of the junction left unmatched. The CDR3 covers 16 residues. Germline lookup yields CDR1 MNHEY and CDR2 SMNVEV (reference sequence). The CDR3 loop reads CASSPIGTVNNSPLHF. The CDR3 DNA sequence: TGTGCCAGCAGTCCCATAGGGACAGTTAATAATTCACCCCTCCACTTT.

With respect to this clonotype: A clone one base away is much larger, so this may be a read error. This chain connects TRBV10-3 to TRBJ1-1, with 7 bases that match TRBD1. Trimming cost V 8 bases and J 1 base; bases outside gene matches: 1. This CDR3 contains 12 residues. Germline assignment: CDR1 ENHRY and CDR2 SYGVKD. Written as DNA, the CDR3 is TGTGCCATCGGACAGGCGAACACTGAAGCTTTCTTT. It is translated as CAIGQANTEAFF.

The chain is built from TRBV5-1 and TRBJ1-1; 8 nucleotides agree with TRBD1. V shed 3 bases and J 5 bases; nucleotides not matched to a gene: 6. The CDR3 totals 14 residues. Per the germline V gene, CDR1 is SGHRS and CDR2 is YFSETQ. The CDR3 here is CASSYDRGSTEAFF. CDR3 sequence (DNA): TGCGCCAGCAGCTACGACAGGGGAAGTACTGAAGCTTTCTTT. The whole variable domain, filled in from reference TRBV5-1 and TRBJ1-1, reads KAGVTQTPRYLIKTRGQQVTLSCSPISGHRSVSWYQQTPGQGLQFLFEYFSETQRNKGNFPGRFSGRQFSNSRSEMNVSTLELGDSALYLCASSYDRGSTEAFFGQGTRLTVV.

The chain links TRBV5-1 to TRBJ2-4; perhaps TRBD2 as D (6 bases). The CDR3 length is 14 residues. The V and J ends lost 2 bases and 3 bases respectively, with 9 bases between them. Looked up from germline, CDR1 is SGHRS and CDR2 is YFSETQ. CDR3 nucleotides: TGCGCCAGCAGCTTATCGGGGGACAAAAACATTCAGTACTTC. This sequence encodes CASSLSGDKNIQYF.

There are many counts of this clonotype. The chain combines TRBV6-5 with TRBJ2-5, with D possibly matching TRBD1 (5 bases). V dropped 10 bases and J dropped 2 bases, with 11 bases sitting between them. The CDR3 consists of 12 residues. Germline CDR1 is MNHEY and CDR2 is SVGAGI. The CDR3 coding sequence is TGTGCCACCGGACGGACACAAGAGACCCAGTACTTC. It translates to CATGRTQETQYF.

This clonotype has ten or more counts. The chain is built from TRBV7-9 and TRBJ1-6, with D tentatively TRBD1 (5 bases). The V gene lost 7 bases and the J gene lost 7 bases, with 11 bases spanning the gap. CDR3 length: 13 amino acids. In germline, CDR1 is SEHNR, CDR2 FQNEAQ (reference sequence). The CDR3 DNA is TGTGCCAGCACCAGGGCGGGAAATTCACCCCTCCACTTT. Amino acid sequence: CASTRAGNSPLHF.

This clonotype was recorded at least ten times. The chain links TRBV20-1 to TRBJ2-1, with TRBD2 matching over 7 bases. The CDR3 runs 14 residues. V lost 0 bases to trimming and J lost 3 bases; unmatched junction nucleotides: 2. CDR1 is DFQATT and CDR2 is SNEGSKA in the germline V gene (reference sequence). The CDR3 DNA follows: TGCAGTGCTAGAGATGGCGGGGGCTACAATGAGCAGTTCTTC. Amino acids: CSARDGGGYNEQFF.

This clonotype was counted between two and nine times. The rearrangement uses TRBV6-5 and TRBJ2-2, with a tentative D call TRBD1 (6 bases). The length of the CDR3 is 16 residues. The germline V gene encodes CDR1 MNHEY and CDR2 SVGAGI. Trimming took 5 bases from V and 0 from J, leaving 13 bases between them. For the CDR3, the DNA is TGTGCCAGCAGTCGGACAGTTCCTGCGAACACCGGGGAGCTGTTTTTT. It codes for CASSRTVPANTGELFF.

In this sample, this clonotype turned up many times. The chain recombines TRBV5-6 with TRBJ2-6; a weak D match, TRBD1 (5 bases). Trimming stripped 0 bases from V and 2 bases from J, with 9 bases between. CDR3 length: 16 amino acids. Germline V gene lookup returns CDR1 SGHDT and CDR2 YYEEEE. CDR3 loop: CASSLDLGPGANVLTF. The CDR3 nucleotides are TGTGCCAGCAGCTTGGATTTGGGGCCTGGGGCCAACGTCCTGACTTTC.

V usage is TRBV11-2 and J usage is TRBJ2-7, with a possible D match to TRBD1 (5 bases). V was cut by 5 bases and J by 6 bases, with 17 bases left in between. Looked up from germline, CDR1 is SGHAT and CDR2 is FQNNGV. The CDR3 consists of 14 residues. The CDR3 here is CASSLSGLGAEQYF. In DNA, the CDR3 is TGTGCCAGCAGCCTGTCAGGGTTAGGTGCCGAGCAGTACTTC.

This clonotype has just a few counts. The chain has TRBV20-1 and TRBJ1-2; D call uncertain. V dropped 5 bases and J dropped 0 bases, with 10 bases sitting between them. The germline gives CDR1 DFQATT, CDR2 SNEGSKA (reference sequence). The CDR3 length is 13 residues. The CDR3 DNA reads TGCAGTGCTTCGGAACAGCCTAACTATGGCTACACCTTC. Protein: CSASEQPNYGYTF.

This clonotype occurred many times. The chain is built from TRBV7-8 and TRBJ2-1, with TRBD2 matching over 15 bases. Germline V CDR1 and CDR2: SGHVS, FQNEAQ. The CDR3 totals 18 residues. With 2 bases clipped from V and 2 bases from J, the junction kept 4 bases outside the gene matches. CDR3 amino acids: CASSLTWTSGGAYNEQFF. For the CDR3, the DNA is TGTGCCAGCAGCTTAACTTGGACTAGCGGGGGGGCCTACAATGAGCAGTTCTTC.

The chain recombines TRBV6-6 with TRBJ2-1, with a tentative D call TRBD2 (5 bases). CDR3 length: 14 residues. With 5 bases removed from V and 4 bases from J, the gap between germline ends came to 12 bases. Per germline, CDR1 MNHNY and CDR2 SVGAGI (reference sequence). The CDR3 is CASSDGVEYNEQFF. In nucleotides, the CDR3 is TGTGCCAGCAGTGACGGGGTTGAATACAATGAGCAGTTCTTC.